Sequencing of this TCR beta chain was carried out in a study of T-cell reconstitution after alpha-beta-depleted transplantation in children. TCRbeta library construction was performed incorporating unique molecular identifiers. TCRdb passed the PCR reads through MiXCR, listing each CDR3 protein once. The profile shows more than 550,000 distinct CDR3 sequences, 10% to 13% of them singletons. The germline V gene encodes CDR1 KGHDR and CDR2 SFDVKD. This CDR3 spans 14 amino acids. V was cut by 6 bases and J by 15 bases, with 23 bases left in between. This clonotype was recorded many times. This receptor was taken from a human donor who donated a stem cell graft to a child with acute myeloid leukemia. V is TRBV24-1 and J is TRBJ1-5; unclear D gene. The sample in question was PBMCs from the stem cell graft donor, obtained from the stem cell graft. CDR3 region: CATSSGRESGFRHF. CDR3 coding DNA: TGTGCCACCAGTAGTGGACGGGAATCGGGGTTCAGGCATTTT.